Listed below are T cell receptor beta chains from one sample, sequenced in a study of shared clonotypes between healthy human individuals. Profiling relied on immunoSEQ multiplex PCR, and the TCRdb table lists in-frame clones only, not all of them. The sample has 2 million to 3 million clones, approximately 93% seen once. Sequenced material: naive CD4+ T cells from PBMCs. These receptors came from a man aged 18 to 30 in good health. Some clones in this sample may be carry-over from other donors' samples. CDR3s include the opening cysteine and the closing phenylalanine or tryptophan. The order of the fields is D gene, V gene, J gene, clone size, CDR3 protein, CDR3 DNA. D genes are given only for firm matches. Some rows mark clone size as missing; the rest say once, few, many or name a class of expanded clone.

D: NA; V: TRBV6-6; J: TRBJ1-1; size: NA; CDR3: CASSRDFNTEAFF; DNA: TGTGCCAGCAGTCGGGACTTCAACACTGAAGCTTTCTTT
D: NA; V: TRBV7-9; J: TRBJ1-2; size: NA; CDR3: CASSPLGPGAGGYTF; DNA: TGTGCCAGCAGCCCCTTGGGCCCAGGGGCTGGTGGCTACACCTTC
D: NA; V: TRBV27; J: TRBJ2-7; size: NA; CDR3: CASSRIWGAFYEQYF; DNA: TGTGCCAGCAGTCGAATTTGGGGGGCGTTCTACGAGCAGTACTTC
D: TRBD2; V: TRBV13; J: TRBJ2-3; size: NA; CDR3: CASSLGLAGSGPTDTQYF; DNA: TGTGCCAGCAGCTTAGGACTAGCGGGGAGCGGCCCCACAGATACGCAGTATTTT
D: NA; V: TRBV4-1; J: TRBJ1-1; size: NA; CDR3: CASGNKGGGTEAFF; DNA: TGCGCCAGCGGTAACAAGGGAGGGGGCACTGAAGCTTTCTTT
D: TRBD2; V: TRBV18; J: TRBJ2-3; size: NA; CDR3: CASLRTSSDTQYF; DNA: TGTGCCAGCCTCCGGACTAGCTCAGATACGCAGTATTTT
D: NA; V: TRBV18; J: TRBJ1-5; size: NA; CDR3: CASSPGRVGQPQHF; DNA: TGTGCCAGCTCACCGGGCAGGGTCGGCCAGCCCCAGCATTTT
D: NA; V: TRBV7-2; J: TRBJ2-1; size: NA; CDR3: CASSPRSYNEQFF; DNA: TGTGCCAGCAGCCCCCGATCCTACAATGAGCAGTTCTTC
D: NA; V: TRBV28; J: TRBJ2-1; size: NA; CDR3: CASTQKRRASSYNEQFF; DNA: TGTGCCAGCACGCAAAAACGACGGGCTAGCTCCTACAATGAGCAGTTCTTC
D: NA; V: TRBV28; J: TRBJ2-4; size: once; CDR3: CASSSTTSNIQYF; DNA: TGTGCCAGCAGTAGCACTACGTCAAACATTCAGTACTTC
D: NA; V: TRBV5-1; J: TRBJ2-3; size: NA; CDR3: CASSQGTPADTQYF; DNA: TGCGCCAGCAGCCAAGGGACTCCCGCCGATACGCAGTATTTT
D: NA; V: TRBV2; J: TRBJ1-1; size: NA; CDR3: CASRTQGGTEAFF; DNA: TGTGCCAGCAGAACCCAGGGAGGAACTGAAGCTTTCTTT
D: NA; V: TRBV5-1; J: TRBJ1-4; size: NA; CDR3: CASSLVGDPAGEKLFF; DNA: TGCGCCAGCAGCTTGGTGGGGGACCCCGCCGGTGAAAAACTGTTTTTT